The rows below give T cell receptor beta chains drawn from one sample of a study of blood T cell repertoires in COVID-19. The protocol was immunoSEQ multiplex PCR, while the TCRdb copy is restricted to in-frame clones and leaves out a portion. The repertoire includes about 190,000 clones, 84% of them detected once, and under 4% sits in the top ten. The sequenced material came from PBMCs or T cells enriched from blood (not recorded which). The receptors stem from a woman aged 25 to 39 who had been exposed to COVID-19. Both conserved end residues are part of each CDR3. D genes are given only for firm matches. Rows give clone size only sometimes, using once, few, many, or a class for an expanded clone.

CDR3 DNA | CDR3 protein | V gene | clone size | D gene | CDR3 length | J gene
TGTGCCAGCAGTGTTAGCAAGAACTATGGCTACACCTTC | CASSVSKNYGYTF | TRBV6-7 | NA | NA | 13 | TRBJ1-2
TGTGCCAGCAGTGACCCCATGCGATTGGGCTACACCTTC | CASSDPMRLGYTF | TRBV2 | NA | NA | 13 | TRBJ1-2
TGCGCCAGCAGCCAAGCAGGGCCCCTGAACACTGAAGCTTTCTTT | CASSQAGPLNTEAFF | TRBV5-1 | NA | NA | 15 | TRBJ1-1
TGTGCCAGCAGCTCCAGGGATCCTAACTATGGCTACACCTTC | CASSSRDPNYGYTF | TRBV9 | NA | NA | 14 | TRBJ1-2
TGTGCCAGCAGCTTAGGTTACTCGAGCTCCTACAATGAGCAGTTCTTC | CASSLGYSSSYNEQFF | TRBV7-2 | NA | NA | 16 | TRBJ2-1
TGCGCCAGCAGCCACGGCGACAGGCTCACAGATACGCAGTATTTT | CASSHGDRLTDTQYF | TRBV4-1 | NA | NA | 15 | TRBJ2-3
TGTGCTTCGGACAGGGACACAGATACGCAGTATTTT | CASDRDTDTQYF | TRBV2 | NA | TRBD1 | 12 | TRBJ2-3
TGCAGCGCGGGGACAGAATACTCTGGAAACACCATATATTTT | CSAGTEYSGNTIYF | TRBV29-1 | NA | TRBD1 | 14 | TRBJ1-3
TGCGCCAGCAGCACTATAGGTTCACCCCTCCACTTT | CASSTIGSPLHF | TRBV4-3 | once | NA | 12 | TRBJ1-6
TGTGCCAGCAGCGGACGCGGGGGGACAGATACGCAGTATTTT | CASSGRGGTDTQYF | TRBV11-2 | once | TRBD2 | 14 | TRBJ2-3
TGCGCCAGCAGCCATGGGACAGGGGATTGGACTGAAGCTTTCTTT | CASSHGTGDWTEAFF | TRBV5-1 | NA | TRBD1 | 15 | TRBJ1-1
TGTGCCAGCTCCCCCGACAGAAACTATGGCTACACCTTC | CASSPDRNYGYTF | TRBV18 | NA | NA | 13 | TRBJ1-2
TGCGCCAGCAGCATCGCCGGGACAGGGGCCCTCTCTGGAAACACCATATATTTT | CASSIAGTGALSGNTIYF | TRBV5-1 | NA | TRBD1 | 18 | TRBJ1-3
TGTGCCACCAGCGCGGGCTATGAGCAGTTCTTC | CATSAGYEQFF | TRBV24-1 | NA | NA | 11 | TRBJ2-1
TGTGCCAGCAGCCAACTTCAGGGTGAGGTTCGAGCCCAGCATTTT | CASSQLQGEVRAQHF | TRBV4-2 | NA | NA | 15 | TRBJ1-5
TGTGCCAGCAGCCAAGGGACTAGCGGGGGCAATGAGCAGTTCTTC | CASSQGTSGGNEQFF | TRBV3-1/TRBV3-2 | NA | TRBD2 | 15 | TRBJ2-1
TGTGCCAGCAGCCAACTGGGACAGGGGGCGTACTATGGCTACACCTTC | CASSQLGQGAYYGYTF | TRBV14 | once | TRBD1 | 16 | TRBJ1-2
TGCGCCAGCAGCACGGGACAGCAGAGCTCCTATAATTCACCCCTCCACTTT | CASSTGQQSSYNSPLHF | TRBV5-1 | NA | TRBD1 | 17 | TRBJ1-6
TGCGCCAGCAGCCAAGATGTTCCAGGGTCTACAACTAATGAAAAACTGTTTTTT | CASSQDVPGSTTNEKLFF | TRBV4-3 | few | NA | 18 | TRBJ1-4
TGTGCCAGCAGCTCCATAGTTTCGAACACTGAAGCTTTCTTT | CASSSIVSNTEAFF | TRBV6-5 | NA | NA | 14 | TRBJ1-1
TGTGCCAGCAGCTTGATGCGGGGGGAGACCCAGTACTTC | CASSLMRGETQYF | TRBV5-4 | few | TRBD2 | 13 | TRBJ2-5
TGTGCCAGCAGTCGACAGGGGGCTGGCGGCAATGAAAAACTGTTTTTT | CASSRQGAGGNEKLFF | TRBV25-1 | NA | TRBD1 | 16 | TRBJ1-4
TGTGCCAGCAGTTACGGAGCGGGCTTACAGTTCTTC | CASSYGAGLQFF | TRBV6-2/TRBV6-3 | NA | NA | 12 | TRBJ2-1
TGTGCCACCAGCGCCCGCCGGGACACGGACTACGAGCAGTACTTC | CATSARRDTDYEQYF | TRBV15 | NA | NA | 15 | TRBJ2-7
TGTGCCAGCAGGAGCCCCGGAGGGGACACTGAAGCTTTCTTT | CASRSPGGDTEAFF | TRBV2 | NA | NA | 14 | TRBJ1-1
TGTGCCAGCAGTTCCCCCTCCAGGGACAGTCATTTT | CASSSPSRDSHF | TRBV28 | NA | TRBD1 | 12 | TRBJ1-5
TGTGCCAGCAGCTACAGGGGTGGGGGCTACACCTTC | CASSYRGGGYTF | TRBV7-9 | NA | TRBD1 | 12 | TRBJ1-2
TGTGCCAGCAGCTTAGATCGACAGAGCTCTAACTATGGCTACACCTTC | CASSLDRQSSNYGYTF | TRBV7-2 | NA | NA | 16 | TRBJ1-2
TGTGCCAGTAGTCCCCGGATGGGGCATGGCTACACCTTC | CASSPRMGHGYTF | TRBV19 | NA | NA | 13 | TRBJ1-2
TGTGCCAGCAGTGATCGTTTCCAGGGCGACTATAATTCACCCCTCCACTTT | CASSDRFQGDYNSPLHF | TRBV25-1 | once | NA | 17 | TRBJ1-6
TGTGCCAGTAGTATACAGGGTGGGAAAGCTTTCTTT | CASSIQGGKAFF | TRBV19 | NA | NA | 12 | TRBJ1-1
TGCGCCAGCAGCTTGAGACAGATCTTGAACACTGAAGCTTTCTTT | CASSLRQILNTEAFF | TRBV5-1 | few | NA | 15 | TRBJ1-1
TGTGCCAGCAGCCAAGGCCCCACAGCGGCCACCACAGATACGCAGTATTTT | CASSQGPTAATTDTQYF | TRBV3-1/TRBV3-2 | NA | NA | 17 | TRBJ2-3
TGCAGCGCGGGACAGGGTGGTTCACCCCTCCACTTT | CSAGQGGSPLHF | TRBV29-1 | NA | TRBD1 | 12 | TRBJ1-6
TGTGCCAGCAGCCAAGCGTCGGGGGGTCCCTACGAGCAGTACTTC | CASSQASGGPYEQYF | TRBV3-1/TRBV3-2 | NA | TRBD2 | 15 | TRBJ2-7
TGTGCCAGCAGCAGAGACAGGGGGCAGGCAGATACGCAGTATTTT | CASSRDRGQADTQYF | TRBV2 | NA | TRBD1 | 15 | TRBJ2-3
TGTGCCTGGACTCAGACACGTACGGGAGAGCAGTACTTC | CAWTQTRTGEQYF | TRBV30 | once | NA | 13 | TRBJ2-7
TGTGCCAGCAGCCAAGATCCCCCTCCACCAGGGTCTACCCAGGGCTATGGCTACACCTTC | CASSQDPPPPGSTQGYGYTF | TRBV3-1/TRBV3-2 | NA | NA | 20 | TRBJ1-2
TGTGCCAGCAGCTTGGGACAGGGGGGGAACGAAAAACTGTTTTTT | CASSLGQGGNEKLFF | TRBV7-8 | many | TRBD1 | 15 | TRBJ1-4
TGTGCCAGCACCTCGGGGCAGGGGCGGGCAGATACGCAGTATTTT | CASTSGQGRADTQYF | TRBV11-2 | NA | NA | 15 | TRBJ2-3
TGTGCCAGCAGCTTACTTACTACGGACAGGGCCGAGCAGTACTTC | CASSLLTTDRAEQYF | TRBV7-8 | NA | TRBD1 | 15 | TRBJ2-7
TGTGCCAGCAGCTTGGTGGTAGCGGCCCCGACGGAGACCCAGTACTTC | CASSLVVAAPTETQYF | TRBV5-6 | NA | NA | 16 | TRBJ2-5
TGTGCCTGGAGTTTTCAGGGGGAAGCTCAGCATTTT | CAWSFQGEAQHF | TRBV30 | NA | TRBD1 | 12 | TRBJ1-5
TGCAGCGTGCACGCCCGGACAGGGGCTACCGGGGAGCTGTTTTTT | CSVHARTGATGELFF | TRBV29-1 | NA | TRBD1 | 15 | TRBJ2-2